This T cell receptor beta chain comes out of a study of monozygotic twins with inflammatory bowel disease. General observations from the study: Limited statistical power may explain no repertoire similarity difference between concordant and discordant twins. Support for a single strong signal or clonotype associated with IBD was absent. Clonotype sharing was lower in IBD patients than healthy twins, most markedly with disease activity.

Comments on this clonotype: Its antigen is not identified.

From 3,500 to 4,500 ng of total RNA, each TCR library was prepared. TCRdb re-called the 5' RACE reads, yielding one record per CDR3 amino acid sequence without DNA. This table holds 70,000 to 95,000 distinct CDR3 sequences. This CDR3 has 15 residues. CDR1 and CDR2 from the germline V gene are SGHVS and FNYEAQ. V usage is TRBV7-6 and J usage is TRBJ1-1; there is no DNA to check the TCRdb D call of TRBD1. This TCR derives from a human donor with ulcerative colitis or Crohn's disease, or a healthy co-twin of an affected twin (not recorded which). Material: blood. The CDR3 here is CASSLIGTANTEAFF.